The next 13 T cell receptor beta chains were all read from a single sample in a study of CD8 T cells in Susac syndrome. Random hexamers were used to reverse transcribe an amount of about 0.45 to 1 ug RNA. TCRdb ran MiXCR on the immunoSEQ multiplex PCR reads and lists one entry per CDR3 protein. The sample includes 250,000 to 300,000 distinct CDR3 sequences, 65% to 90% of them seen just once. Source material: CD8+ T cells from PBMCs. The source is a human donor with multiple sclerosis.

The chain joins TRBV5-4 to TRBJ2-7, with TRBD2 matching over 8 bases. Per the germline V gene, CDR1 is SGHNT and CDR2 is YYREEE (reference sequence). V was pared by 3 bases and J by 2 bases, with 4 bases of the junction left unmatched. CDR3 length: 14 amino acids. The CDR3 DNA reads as TGTGCCAGCAGCTCAGATAGCGGGGCCTACGAGCAGTACTTC. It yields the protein CASSSDSGAYEQYF.

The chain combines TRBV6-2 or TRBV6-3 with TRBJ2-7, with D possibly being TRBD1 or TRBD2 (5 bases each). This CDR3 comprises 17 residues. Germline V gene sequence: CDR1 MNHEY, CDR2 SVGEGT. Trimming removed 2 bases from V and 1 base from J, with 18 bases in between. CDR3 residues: CASSYRGTRERSYEQYF. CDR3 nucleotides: TGTGCCAGCAGTTACCGTGGGACCAGGGAACGGTCCTACGAGCAGTACTTC.

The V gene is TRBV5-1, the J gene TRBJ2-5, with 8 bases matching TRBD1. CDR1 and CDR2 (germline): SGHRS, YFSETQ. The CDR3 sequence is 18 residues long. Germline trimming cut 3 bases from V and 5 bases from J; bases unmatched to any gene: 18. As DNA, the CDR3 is TGCGCCAGCAGCTCATCCGGGACAGGTTATCCCCCGGGGGAGACCCAGTACTTC. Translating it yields CASSSSGTGYPPGETQYF. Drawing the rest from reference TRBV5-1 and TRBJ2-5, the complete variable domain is KAGVTQTPRYLIKTRGQQVTLSCSPISGHRSVSWYQQTPGQGLQFLFEYFSETQRNKGNFPGRFSGRQFSNSRSEMNVSTLELGDSALYLCASSSSGTGYPPGETQYFGPGTRLLVL.

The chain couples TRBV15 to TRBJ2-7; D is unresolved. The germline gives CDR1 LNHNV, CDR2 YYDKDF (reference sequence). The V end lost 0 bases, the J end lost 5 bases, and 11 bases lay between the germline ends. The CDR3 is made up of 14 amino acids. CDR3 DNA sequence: TGTGCCACCAGCAGAGAGAACGGATTTGACGAGCAGTACTTC. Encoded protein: CATSRENGFDEQYF.

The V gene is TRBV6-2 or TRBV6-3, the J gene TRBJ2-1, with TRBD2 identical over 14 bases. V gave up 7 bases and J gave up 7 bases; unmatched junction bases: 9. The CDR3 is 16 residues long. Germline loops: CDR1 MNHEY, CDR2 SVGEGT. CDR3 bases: TGTGCCAGCACCCCGGGACTAGCGGGAGCAGGGAATGAGCAGTTCTTC. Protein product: CASTPGLAGAGNEQFF.

This CDR3 is CASRGTGGSDEQYF. The CDR3 nucleotides are TGTGCCAGCAGGGGGACAGGGGGCTCTGACGAGCAGTACTTC. The rearrangement uses TRBV13 and TRBJ2-7; 12 nucleotides line up with TRBD1. The V gene end was trimmed by 6 bases and the J gene end by 5 bases; junction bases not matched to a gene: 5. The CDR3 extends over 14 amino acids. Germline CDR1 PRHDT, CDR2 FYEKMQ (reference sequence). The full variable domain, in which reference TRBV13 and TRBJ2-7 provide the parts outside the CDR3, is AAGVIQSPRHLIKEKRETATLKCYPIPRHDTVYWYQQGPGQDPQFLISFYEKMQSDKGSIPDRFSAQQFSDYHSELNMSSLELGDSALYFCASRGTGGSDEQYFGPGTRLTVT.

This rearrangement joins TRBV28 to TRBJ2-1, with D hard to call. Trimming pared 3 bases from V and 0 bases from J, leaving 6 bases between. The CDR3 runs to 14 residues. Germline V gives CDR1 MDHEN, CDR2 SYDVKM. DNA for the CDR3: TGTGCCAGCAGTTTTTGGAACTCCTACAATGAGCAGTTCTTC. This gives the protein CASSFWNSYNEQFF.

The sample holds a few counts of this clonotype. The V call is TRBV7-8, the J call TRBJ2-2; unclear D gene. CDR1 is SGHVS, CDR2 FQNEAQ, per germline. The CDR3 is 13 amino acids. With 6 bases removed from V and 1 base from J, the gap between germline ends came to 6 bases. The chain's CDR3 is CASRDGNTGELFF. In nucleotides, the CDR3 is TGTGCCAGCAGGGACGGGAACACCGGGGAGCTGTTTTTT.

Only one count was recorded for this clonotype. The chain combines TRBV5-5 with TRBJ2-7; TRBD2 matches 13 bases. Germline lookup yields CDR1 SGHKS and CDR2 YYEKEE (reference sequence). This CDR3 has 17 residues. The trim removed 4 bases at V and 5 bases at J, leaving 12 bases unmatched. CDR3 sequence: CASSRGLAGVFRHEQYF. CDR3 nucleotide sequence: TGTGCCAGCAGCCGTGGACTAGCGGGAGTGTTTCGGCACGAGCAGTACTTC.

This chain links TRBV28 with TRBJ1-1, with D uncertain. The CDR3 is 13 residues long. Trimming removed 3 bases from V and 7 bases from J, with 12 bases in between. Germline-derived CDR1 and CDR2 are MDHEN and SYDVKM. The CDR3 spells CASSLVKGLEAFF. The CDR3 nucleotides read TGTGCCAGCAGTTTGGTTAAGGGCCTTGAAGCTTTCTTT.

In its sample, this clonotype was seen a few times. The CDR3: CASSGDPEQYF. CDR3 nucleotides: TGTGCCAGCAGCGGGGATCCCGAGCAGTACTTC. The J gene is TRBJ2-7, the V gene TRBV9; no definite D call. V lost 3 bases and J lost 6, with 7 bases in between. Germline CDR1 SGDLS, CDR2 YYNGEE. This CDR3 is built from 11 residues.

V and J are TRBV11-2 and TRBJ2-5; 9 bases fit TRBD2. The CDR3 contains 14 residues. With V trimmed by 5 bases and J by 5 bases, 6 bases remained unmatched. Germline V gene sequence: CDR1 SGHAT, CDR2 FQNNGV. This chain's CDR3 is CASSPLAGAETQYF. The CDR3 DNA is TGTGCCAGCAGCCCGTTAGCGGGAGCGGAGACCCAGTACTTC.

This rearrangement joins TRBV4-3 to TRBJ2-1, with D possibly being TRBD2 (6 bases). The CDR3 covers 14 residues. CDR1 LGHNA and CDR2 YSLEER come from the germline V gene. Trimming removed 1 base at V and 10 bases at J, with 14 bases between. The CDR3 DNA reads TGCGCCAGCAGCCAAGTCGGAGGGGAAGGCGAGCAGTTCTTC. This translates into CASSQVGGEGEQFF.